Listed here is a single TCR beta chain. The data were produced by immunoSEQ multiplex PCR, yet TCRdb's version contains in-frame clones alone and is incomplete. Here the sample spans about 170,000 clones, about 84% being singletons. This entry belongs to a study of blood T cell repertoires in COVID-19. On the study more broadly: Sample material is recorded as cDNA or gDNA derived from T cells, B-cell-depleted T cells, or PBMCs.

Germline CDR1 MNHEY, CDR2 SVGAGI. The junction had 5 bases not matched to a gene; V was cut back by 2 bases and J by 5 bases. The CDR3 is 15 residues long. Participant ages covered roughly 18 to 89 years across some 25 US areas. The receptor's source is a man in his fifties or sixties who had recovered from COVID-19. Material: PBMCs or T cells enriched from blood (not recorded which). The chain couples TRBV6-5 to TRBJ1-2, with 10 bases that match TRBD1. CDR3 in amino acids: CASSYGGQGRYGYTF. As DNA, the CDR3 is TGTGCCAGCAGTTACGGGGGACAGGGGCGATATGGCTACACCTTC.